These T cell receptor beta chains were read from a single sample in a study of technical replicates of blood from four donors. Repertoires were generated with immunoSEQ multiplex PCR, while TCRdb's copy carries only in-frame clones and drops some. Of about 64,000 clones listed, approximately 86% were seen once; the top ten hold approximately 5%. Sequencing was done on a sample of PBMCs. The receptors here all came from a human donor in good health. Some clones in this sample may be carry-over from other donors' samples. Both conserved end residues are trimmed from each CDR3. A D gene is named only where the DNA matches it firmly.

J	V	D	CDR3
TRBJ2-2	TRBV6-5	-	ASSYSIQGVRELF
TRBJ2-2	TRBV2	TRBD2	AASGRAFTGELF
TRBJ1-2	TRBV9	-	ASSVGQGGNYGYT
TRBJ1-1	TRBV30	TRBD1	AWRHKDRGNTEAF
TRBJ1-1	TRBV2	TRBD1	ASTRDSGGTEAF
TRBJ2-3	TRBV7-9	TRBD2	ASSYMSGGTDTQY
TRBJ2-3	TRBV5-1	TRBD2	ASSLGLAGGYTDTQY
TRBJ2-7	TRBV7-6	TRBD1	ASSTGTGYEQY
TRBJ1-1	TRBV13	-	ASSSRGGNTEAF
TRBJ2-2	TRBV5-4	TRBD2	ASSSDGRTNTGELF